This record looks at one T cell receptor (beta chain) sequence and its context. This receptor's antigen is unknown. The sample holds no much larger clone one base away, and base qualities are not on file. Per the publication, the time point label means: baseline before first vaccination. Vaccinee samples came from UK trials COV001 and COV002, including a single-blind randomized controlled phase 2/3 trial of AZD1222 (ChAdOx1 nCoV-19) in healthy adults. For TCRbeta chain sequencing, PBMC samples from trial participants were taken at day 0 and at day 28 after the second dose. The CDR3 regions of human TCRbeta chains were analyzed by immunosequencing. As for how the authors treated the data: Repertoire TCRs were matched against a reference library of SARS-CoV-2-specific TCRs generated with the MIRA antigen-specificity platform. Breadth was defined as the fraction of unique TCRs that were SARS-CoV-2-associated. Depth was defined as the fraction of total T cells that were SARS-CoV-2-associated. Using the MIRA data, each spike-specific TCR was assigned both to the spike region to which the TCR was reactive and to a CD4 or CD8 class. Log10-transformed breadth and depth values were compared by one-way ANOVA with Sidak's multiple comparisons tests. In its TCRdb copy, this immuneACCESS table keeps in-frame sequences only and misses some clones. Where compared with another copy, unresolved V genes explain less than half of these, and the others have no known cause. V and J calls and clone size are copied from that table; D and trimming were computed from the DNA. The sample contains about 180,000 clones, roughly nine tenths of them found a single time. The ten largest clones represent 6.5% to 8.5% of the sample.

These data come from a study of T cell responses to AZD1222 COVID-19 vaccine (dated by TCRdb to the early 2020s). With regard to the full study: Because spike-specific TCR depth and breadth did not differ between the two schedules, AZD1222 recipients who got a second dose at roughly 4 weeks were pooled with those who got a second dose at roughly 12 weeks. TCR sequencing was performed for 230 to 250 trial participants, of whom around 210 were given two doses of AZD1222 and around 26 were given two doses of MenACWY control vaccine. Trial participants were enrolled by age into subgroups of 18-55, 56-69 and 70-plus years, and about 150, 27 and 61 TCR-sequenced participants, respectively, were included in these subgroups.

Points the paper makes about the study in general: Conclusions about previously exposed vaccinees are limited, since just five or six AZD1222 recipients were seropositive for SARS-CoV-2 at baseline. Participants were mostly white British, with more females than males. The authors suggested clonal diversity may have been underestimated. Reportedly, close to half of the unique spike-specific TCRs recognized epitopes lying outside the regions that are mutated in the B.1.351 and B.1.1.7 variants. After two AZD1222 doses, both the breadth and the depth of spike-specific TCRs were significantly higher than at day 0 and than in MenACWY recipients. In the small 56-69-year group, the increase in depth fell short of significance, most likely because of low power. CD4 TCRs associated with the vaccine covered the entire spike protein, and the dominant responses were in regions 160-218 and 743-854. Because no samples from the day 14 peak response were available, repertoires could be characterized only after the peak T cell response.

Looking up the germline V gene yields CDR1 SGHDT and CDR2 YYEEEE. Taken from cysteine to phenylalanine, the CDR3 has 16 residues. The read is trimmed to its CDR3 DNA, 48 bases read in frame from base 1. V loses 2 bases at its end and J loses 2 bases; junction bases beyond the gene matches: 5. The V and J segments used are TRBV5-6 and TRBJ1-5; 9 bases in the middle match TRBD1. The sequenced sample was peripheral blood, obtained on day 0 of AZD1222 vaccination. This TCR was sampled from an adult in good health. CDR3 reads: CASSFGTGFRNQPQHF. The DNA sequence follows: TGTGCCAGCAGCTTCGGGACAGGGTTTCGCAATCAGCCCCAGCATTTT.